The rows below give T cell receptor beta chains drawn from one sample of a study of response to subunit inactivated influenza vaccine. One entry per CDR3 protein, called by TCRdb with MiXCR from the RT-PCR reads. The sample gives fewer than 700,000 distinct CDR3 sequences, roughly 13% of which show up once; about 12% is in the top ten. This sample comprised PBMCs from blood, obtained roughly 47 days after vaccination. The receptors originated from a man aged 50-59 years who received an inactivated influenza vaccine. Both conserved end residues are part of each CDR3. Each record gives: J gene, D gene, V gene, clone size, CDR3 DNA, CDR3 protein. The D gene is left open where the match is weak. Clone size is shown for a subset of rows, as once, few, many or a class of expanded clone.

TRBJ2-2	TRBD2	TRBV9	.	TGTGCCAGCAGCTCATCTGGCGGGGGGCTGAGGACCGGGGAGCTGTTTTTT	CASSSSGGGLRTGELFF
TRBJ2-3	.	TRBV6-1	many	TGTGCCAGCAGGAAGCAGAGCACTAGCACAGATACGCAGTATTTT	CASRKQSTSTDTQYF
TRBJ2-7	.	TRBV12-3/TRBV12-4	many	TGTGCCAGCAGTTTCCGCTACAACTCCTACGAGCAGTACTTC	CASSFRYNSYEQYF
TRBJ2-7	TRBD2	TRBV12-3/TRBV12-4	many	TGTGCCAGCAGTTCCCGACTAGCGGGAGATCGATACGAGCAGTACTTC	CASSSRLAGDRYEQYF
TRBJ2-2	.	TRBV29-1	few	TGCAGCGTTGTGGGATCCGGGGAGCTGTTTTTT	CSVVGSGELFF
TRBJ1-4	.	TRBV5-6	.	TGTGCCAGCAAAGGGGGAAGCGGTAATGAAAAACTGTTTTTT	CASKGGSGNEKLFF
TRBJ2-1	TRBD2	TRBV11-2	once	TGTGCCAGCAGCTACAGCGGGAGCTTCCTTGAGCAGTTCTTC	CASSYSGSFLEQFF
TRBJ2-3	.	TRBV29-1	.	TGCAGCGTTCGTGCCATCCCAGATACGCAGTATTTT	CSVRAIPDTQYF
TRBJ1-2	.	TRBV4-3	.	TGCGCCAGCAGCCAAGATACAGCTACTAACTATGGCTACACCTTC	CASSQDTATNYGYTF
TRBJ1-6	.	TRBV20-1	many	TGCAGTGCTAAGGGGATCACTACCCTAGGGCCCCTCCACTTT	CSAKGITTLGPLHF
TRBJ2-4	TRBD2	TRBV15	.	TGTGCCACCAGCAGAGATCGGTCCGGGGGGGGCATTCAGTACTTC	CATSRDRSGGGIQYF
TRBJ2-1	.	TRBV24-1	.	TGTGCCACCTCGGGAAAGACCTACAATGAGCAGTTCTTC	CATSGKTYNEQFF
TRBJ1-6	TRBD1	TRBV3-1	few	TGTGCCAGCAGCTCGACAGGGAGGGATTCACCCCTCCACTTT	CASSSTGRDSPLHF
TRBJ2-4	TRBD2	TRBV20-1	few	TGCAGTGCTAGAGCACTAGCGGGAAGGGACATTCAGTACTTC	CSARALAGRDIQYF
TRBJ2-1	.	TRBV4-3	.	TGCGCCAGCAGCCAAGAATGGAGGGTGCCTGCGAACAATGAGCAGTTCTTC	CASSQEWRVPANNEQFF
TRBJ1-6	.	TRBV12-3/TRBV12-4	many	TGTGCCAGCAGTCTCCGGGGCGGGAATTCACCCCTCCACTTT	CASSLRGGNSPLHF
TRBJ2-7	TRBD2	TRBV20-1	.	TGCAGTGCTAGAGATCCCAGACTAGCGGGAACTTACGAGCAGTACTTC	CSARDPRLAGTYEQYF
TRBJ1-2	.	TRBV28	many	TGTGCCAGCAACCCGTACCGAGGGACGAACTATGGCTACACCTTC	CASNPYRGTNYGYTF
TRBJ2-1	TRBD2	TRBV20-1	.	TGCAGCCCTTTCCCTAGCGGGAGCAGGGAGCAGTTCTTC	CSPFPSGSREQFF
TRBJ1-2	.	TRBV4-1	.	TGCGCCAGCAGCCAAGGCCCAGAGGGTAACTATGGCTACACCTTC	CASSQGPEGNYGYTF
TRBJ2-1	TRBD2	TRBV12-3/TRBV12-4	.	TGTGCCAGCAGAACCGGGACTAGCATCGCCAATGAGCAGTTCTTC	CASRTGTSIANEQFF
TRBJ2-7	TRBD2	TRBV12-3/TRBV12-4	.	TGTGCCAGCAGCCAAACTAGCGGCACCTACGAGCAGTACTTC	CASSQTSGTYEQYF
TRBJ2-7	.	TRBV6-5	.	TGTGCCAGCAGTTCTACAGCCCGGAGCTCCTACGAGCAGTACTTC	CASSSTARSSYEQYF
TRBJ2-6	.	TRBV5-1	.	TGCGCCAGCAGCTTGGACACCTCTGGGGCCAACGTCCTGACTTTC	CASSLDTSGANVLTF
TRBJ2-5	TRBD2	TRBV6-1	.	TGTGCCTGCCGGGGTAGCGGGGGGCCAGGGTATCAAGAGACCCAGTACTTC	CACRGSGGPGYQETQYF
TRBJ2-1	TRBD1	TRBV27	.	TGTGCCAGCAGTTTCGGACAGGGGCCAAATGAGCAGTTCTTC	CASSFGQGPNEQFF
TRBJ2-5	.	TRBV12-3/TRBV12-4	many	TGTGCCAGCAGTTTTTTCGGGGGGCTGGGAGAGACCCAGTACTTC	CASSFFGGLGETQYF
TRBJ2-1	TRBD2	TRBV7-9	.	TGTGCCAGCACCAGGGAGCGGGAGTCCAATGAGCAGTTCTTC	CASTRERESNEQFF
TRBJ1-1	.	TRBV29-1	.	TGCAGCGTTGGGTTTATGGTTGGTGTAGCTTTCTTT	CSVGFMVGVAFF
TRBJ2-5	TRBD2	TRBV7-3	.	TGTGCCAGCAGCTTAAGAGGGAGGGCAGCCTTTCTAGAGACCCAGTACTTC	CASSLRGRAAFLETQYF
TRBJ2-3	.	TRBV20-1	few	TGCAGTGCTAGAAAGGGGGGGAGCACAGATACGCAGTATTTT	CSARKGGSTDTQYF